This T cell receptor (beta chain) was profiled in a study of blood T cell repertoires in COVID-19. Looking at the study overall: The samples span acute and convalescent COVID-19 from the United States, Italy and Spain.

CDR3 length: 14 amino acids. V lost 5 bases to trimming and J lost 6 bases, with 17 bases between them. CDR1 and CDR2 from the germline V gene are SGHTA and FQGNSA. Method: immunoSEQ multiplex PCR; TCRdb's copy keeps in-frame clones and lacks some. The sample gives about 260,000 clones, roughly 86% of which show up once; 3.6% is in the top ten. The TCR sequence derives from a man aged 18 to 30 with active or convalescent COVID-19. Sequenced sample: peripheral blood. The genes are TRBV7-2 and TRBJ2-7; D is unresolved. The CDR3 DNA sequence: TGTGCCAGCAGCCCGCCCCCCCAAGAGGCCGAGCAGTACTTC. Translating it yields CASSPPPQEAEQYF.